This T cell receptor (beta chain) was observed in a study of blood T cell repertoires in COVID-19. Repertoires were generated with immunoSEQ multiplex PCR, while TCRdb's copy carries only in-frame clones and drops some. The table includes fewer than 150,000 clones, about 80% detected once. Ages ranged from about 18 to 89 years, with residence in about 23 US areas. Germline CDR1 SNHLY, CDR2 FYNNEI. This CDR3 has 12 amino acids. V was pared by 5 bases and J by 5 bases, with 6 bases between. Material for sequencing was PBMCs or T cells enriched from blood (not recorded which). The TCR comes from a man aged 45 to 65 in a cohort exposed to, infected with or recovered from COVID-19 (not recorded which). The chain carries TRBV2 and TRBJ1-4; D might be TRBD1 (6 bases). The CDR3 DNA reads TGTGCCAGCAGTACAGGGAATGAAAAACTGTTTTTT. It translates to CASSTGNEKLFF.